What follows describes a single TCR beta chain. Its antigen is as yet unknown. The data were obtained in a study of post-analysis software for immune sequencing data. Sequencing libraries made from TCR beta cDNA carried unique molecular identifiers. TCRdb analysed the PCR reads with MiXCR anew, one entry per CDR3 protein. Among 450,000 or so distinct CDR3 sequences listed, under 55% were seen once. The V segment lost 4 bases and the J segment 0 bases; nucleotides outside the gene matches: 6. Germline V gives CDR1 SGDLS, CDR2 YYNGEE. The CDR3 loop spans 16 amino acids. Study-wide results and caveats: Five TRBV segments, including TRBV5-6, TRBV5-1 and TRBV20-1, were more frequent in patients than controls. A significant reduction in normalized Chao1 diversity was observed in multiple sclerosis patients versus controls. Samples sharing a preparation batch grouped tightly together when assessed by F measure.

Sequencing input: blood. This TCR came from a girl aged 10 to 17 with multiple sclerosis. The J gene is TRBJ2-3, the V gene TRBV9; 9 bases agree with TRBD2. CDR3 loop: CASSPRLAVSTDTQYF. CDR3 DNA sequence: TGTGCCAGCAGCCCCAGACTAGCGGTTAGCACAGATACGCAGTATTTT.